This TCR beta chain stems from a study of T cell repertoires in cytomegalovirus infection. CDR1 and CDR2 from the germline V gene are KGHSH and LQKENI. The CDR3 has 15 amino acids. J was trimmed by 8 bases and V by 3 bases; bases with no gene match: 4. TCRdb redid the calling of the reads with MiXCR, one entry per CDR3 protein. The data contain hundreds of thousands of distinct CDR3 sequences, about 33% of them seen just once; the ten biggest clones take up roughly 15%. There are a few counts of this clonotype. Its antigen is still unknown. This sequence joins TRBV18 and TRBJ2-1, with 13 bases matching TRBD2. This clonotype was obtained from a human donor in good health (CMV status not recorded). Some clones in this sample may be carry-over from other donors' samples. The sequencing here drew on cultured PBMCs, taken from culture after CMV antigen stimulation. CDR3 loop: CASSPGTSGIDEQFF. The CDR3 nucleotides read TGTGCCAGCTCACCCGGGACTAGCGGGATTGATGAGCAGTTCTTC.